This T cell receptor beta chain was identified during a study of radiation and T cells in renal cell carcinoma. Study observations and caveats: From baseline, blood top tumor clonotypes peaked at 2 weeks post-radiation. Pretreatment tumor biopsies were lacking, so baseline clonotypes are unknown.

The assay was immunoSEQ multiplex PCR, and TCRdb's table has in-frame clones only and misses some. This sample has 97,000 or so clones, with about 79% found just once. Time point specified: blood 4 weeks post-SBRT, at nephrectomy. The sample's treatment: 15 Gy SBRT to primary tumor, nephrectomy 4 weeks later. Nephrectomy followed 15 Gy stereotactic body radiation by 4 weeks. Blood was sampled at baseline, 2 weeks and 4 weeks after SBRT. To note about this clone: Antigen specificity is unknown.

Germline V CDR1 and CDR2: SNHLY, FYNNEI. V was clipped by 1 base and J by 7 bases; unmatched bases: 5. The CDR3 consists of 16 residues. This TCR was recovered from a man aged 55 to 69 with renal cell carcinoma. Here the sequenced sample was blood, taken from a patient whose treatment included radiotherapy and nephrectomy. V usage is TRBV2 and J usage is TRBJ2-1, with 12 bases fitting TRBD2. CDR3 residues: CASSEVLAGGLNEQFF. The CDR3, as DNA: TGTGCCAGCAGTGAAGTCCTAGCGGGAGGGCTTAATGAGCAGTTCTTC. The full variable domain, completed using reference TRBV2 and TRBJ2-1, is EPEVTQTPSHQVTQMGQEVILRCVPISNHLYFYWYRQILGQKVEFLVSFYNNEISEKSEIFDDQFSVERPDGSNFTLKIRSTKLEDSAMYFCASSEVLAGGLNEQFFGPGTRLTVL.